This entry lists 32 T cell receptor beta chains sequenced from one sample in a study of shared clonotypes between healthy human individuals (dated by TCRdb to 2020 to 2021). Libraries came from the immunoSEQ multiplex PCR assay. TCRdb holds this immuneACCESS table with in-frame rearrangements only. Some clones are missing; in checked studies, unresolved V genes explain under half, and the rest has no known cause. Across this sample there are roughly 1,500,000 clones, with approximately 98.5% seen only once. The ten top clones hold over 0.3% of the sample. Source material: naive CD4+ T cells sorted from blood. Explained via the paper, the cell subset or site label denotes: CD45RA+ positively selected. These receptors all stem from a man aged 25-45 years in good health.

The genes are TRBV5-1 and TRBJ2-7; D might be TRBD2 (6 bases). This CDR3 region has 14 residues. Germline V gives CDR1 SGHRS, CDR2 YFSETQ. Deletions cut 6 bases from V and 0 bases from J, with 13 bases between. CDR3 protein: CASTRGSNSYEQYF. The CDR3 DNA follows: TGCGCCAGCACCCGGGGGTCTAACTCCTACGAGCAGTACTTC.

The V gene is TRBV29-1, the J gene TRBJ1-4; 11 bases are shared with TRBD1. This CDR3 comprises 14 residues. Germline V gene data show CDR1 as SQVTM and CDR2 as ANQGSEA. V shed 6 bases, J shed 7 bases, and the junction held 7 bases outside the gene matches. Here the CDR3 reads CSVVMDRGLEKLFF. CDR3 in DNA: TGCAGCGTCGTAATGGACAGGGGGCTTGAAAAACTGTTTTTT.

CDR3 amino acids: CASSLGSSDYEQYF. The CDR3 bases are TGTGCCAGCAGCTTGGGTTCTTCGGACTACGAGCAGTACTTC. The V gene is TRBV5-4, the J gene TRBJ2-7; D gene unclear. The ends were cut back, 0 bases at V and 3 bases at J, with 10 bases in the middle. CDR3 size: 14 residues. CDR1 SGHNT and CDR2 YYREEE come from the germline V gene (reference sequence).

The V gene is TRBV10-3, the J gene TRBJ1-3; 8 nucleotides match TRBD1. The CDR3 sequence is 16 residues long. Trimming took 6 bases from V and 0 from J; bases not matched to a gene: 7. Germline CDR1 ENHRY, CDR2 SYGVKD. The CDR3 sequence: CAISPGQDFSGNTIYF. CDR3 sequence (DNA): TGTGCCATCAGCCCGGGACAGGACTTCTCTGGAAACACCATATATTTT.

The chain couples TRBV9 to TRBJ2-3, with 13 bases identical to TRBD2. The V and J ends lost 5 bases and 4 bases, in that order; junction bases with no gene match: 7. CDR1 is SGDLS and CDR2 is YYNGEE in the germline V gene. This CDR3 is built from 16 residues. The CDR3 region has the DNA TGTGCCAGCAGTACACTAGCGGGAGGGTCTGCAGATACGCAGTATTTT. It translates to CASSTLAGGSADTQYF.

The chain has TRBV19 and TRBJ2-7, with D unclear. The length of the CDR3 is 15 residues. The germline V gene encodes CDR1 LNHDA and CDR2 SQIVND (reference sequence). Between the trimmed V and J ends, which lost 1 base and 0 bases, there was a span of 10 bases. The chain's CDR3 is CASSIGLRFSYEQYF. The CDR3 nucleotides are TGTGCCAGTAGTATAGGGCTACGATTCTCCTACGAGCAGTACTTC.

The chain recombines TRBV18 with TRBJ1-2; the D gene is possibly TRBD1 (6 bases). The CDR3 covers 17 residues. V dropped 4 bases and J dropped 1 base, with 19 bases sitting between them. The V gene's germline CDR1 is KGHSH and CDR2 LQKENI. This CDR3 is CASSLNGKTGVNYGYTF. For the CDR3, the DNA is TGTGCCAGCTCACTAAACGGAAAGACAGGAGTTAACTATGGCTACACCTTC.

The chain carries TRBV25-1 and TRBJ2-7; D is unclear. Germline-derived CDR1 and CDR2 are MGHDK and SYGVNS. Trimming removed 7 bases at V and 1 base at J, with 14 bases between. The length of the CDR3 is 14 residues. The CDR3 coding sequence is TGTGCCAGCACCCAAGCCAGAGGTTCCTACGAGCAGTACTTC. Translating it yields CASTQARGSYEQYF.

The rearrangement joins TRBV7-8 to TRBJ2-5; TRBD1 matches 10 bases. Germline V CDR1 and CDR2: SGHVS, FQNEAQ. CDR3 length: 14 amino acids. V was pared by 5 bases and J by 4 bases, with 4 bases of the junction left unmatched. This chain's CDR3 is CASSGDRGRETQYF. The CDR3 nucleotides are TGTGCCAGCAGCGGCGACAGGGGGCGAGAGACCCAGTACTTC.

This CDR3 is CASSYAMFSGMYNEQFF. In DNA, the CDR3 is TGCGCCAGCAGCTACGCCATGTTTAGCGGGATGTACAATGAGCAGTTCTTC. V and J are TRBV4-3 and TRBJ2-1; 8 bases fit TRBD2. After removal of 5 bases from V and 4 bases from J, the junction contained 13 bases not matched to a gene. The germline CDR1 and CDR2 sequences are LGHNA and YSLEER. CDR3 length equals 17 residues.

This clone came up once. This chain joins TRBV7-2 and TRBJ1-4; 11 nucleotides agree with TRBD1. V lost 3 bases and J lost 10; bases outside the gene matches: 7. Germline V CDR1 and CDR2: SGHTA, FQGNSA. The CDR3 sequence is 15 residues long. The CDR3 bases are TGTGCCAGCAGCTTCGCTGGACAGGGGGCGGGAAAACTGTTTTTT. Translating it yields CASSFAGQGAGKLFF.

V and J are TRBV5-4 and TRBJ1-5; 7 bases map to TRBD1. CDR3 length: 14 residues. Trimming took 4 bases from V and 0 from J; bases not matched to a gene: 1. The germline V gene encodes CDR1 SGHNT and CDR2 YYREEE (reference sequence). The CDR3 DNA is TGTGCCAGCAGCCGGACAGGTAGCAATCAGCCCCAGCATTTT. Translation: CASSRTGSNQPQHF.

The rearrangement uses TRBV28 and TRBJ2-7; no reliable D call. The ends were cut back, 7 bases at V and 2 bases at J, with 12 bases in the middle. Germline CDR1 reads MDHEN; CDR2 reads SYDVKM. CDR3 length: 13 residues. This CDR3 reads CASNGPPTYEQYF. The CDR3 DNA sequence: TGTGCCAGCAATGGCCCCCCCACCTACGAGCAGTACTTC.

This chain links TRBV29-1 with TRBJ1-2; the D gene is possibly TRBD1 (5 bases). In germline, CDR1 is SQVTM, CDR2 ANQGSEA. Trimming took 5 bases from V and 5 from J, leaving 12 bases between them. The CDR3 totals 12 residues. CDR3 sequence reads: CSVIGHSYGYTF. CDR3 in DNA: TGCAGCGTTATCGGACATAGTTATGGCTACACCTTC. The entire variable domain, with the rest obtained from reference TRBV29-1 and TRBJ1-2, is as follows: SAVISQKPSRDICQRGTSLTIQCQVDSQVTMMFWYRQQPGQSLTLIATANQGSEATYESGFVIDKFPISRPNLTFSTLTVSNMSPEDSSIYLCSVIGHSYGYTFGSGTRLTVV.

V is TRBV27 and J is TRBJ2-7; D remains ambiguous. The CDR3 extends over 14 amino acids. Germline V CDR1 and CDR2: MNHEY, SMNVEV (reference sequence). Trimming cost V 4 bases and J 3 bases, with 13 bases left between them. The CDR3 nucleotides are TGTGCCAGCAGTTCCCTGGGTCAGGTCTACGAGCAGTACTTC. Its translation is CASSSLGQVYEQYF.

This chain uses TRBV11-2 with TRBJ2-1, with D tentatively TRBD2 (5 bases). V was clipped by 1 base and J by 0 bases, with 10 bases between them. The CDR3 consists of 16 residues. The V gene's germline CDR1 is SGHAT and CDR2 FQNNGV. DNA for the CDR3: TGTGCCAGCAGCTTAGCGATGGGGAGCTCCTACAATGAGCAGTTCTTC. Encoded protein: CASSLAMGSSYNEQFF. Variable domain in full (rest from reference TRBV11-2 and TRBJ2-1): EAGVAQSPRYKIIEKRQSVAFWCNPISGHATLYWYQQILGQGPKLLIQFQNNGVVDDSQLPKDRFSAERLKGVDSTLKIQPAKLEDSAVYLCASSLAMGSSYNEQFFGPGTRLTVL.

The chain carries TRBV25-1 and TRBJ2-7; D is possibly TRBD1 or TRBD2 (5 bases each). Germline CDR1 and CDR2: MGHDK and SYGVNS. The germline V and J ends were trimmed by 3 bases and 0 bases, with 12 bases remaining between them. This CDR3 is 15 amino acids long. Here the CDR3 reads CASSEGDGYSYEQYF. In DNA, the CDR3 is TGTGCCAGCAGTGAGGGGGACGGTTACTCCTACGAGCAGTACTTC.

The rearrangement links TRBV2 to TRBJ2-3; 7 bases match TRBD1. The CDR3 extends over 16 amino acids. CDR1 is SNHLY, CDR2 FYNNEI, per germline. V gave up 6 bases and J gave up 2 bases; unmatched junction bases: 11. This CDR3 is CASRPGQSYYTDTQYF. In DNA, the CDR3 is TGTGCCAGCAGGCCGGGACAGTCCTACTACACAGATACGCAGTATTTT.

The chain carries TRBV28 and TRBJ2-2; D is unclear. CDR3 length: 17 residues. The germline V gene encodes CDR1 MDHEN and CDR2 SYDVKM. V lost 2 bases, J lost 4 bases, and 17 bases lay in between. CDR3 nucleotide sequence: TGTGCCAGCAGTTTAATAGTGGGAAGCAGTCTCACCGGGGAGCTGTTTTTT. Translated: CASSLIVGSSLTGELFF.

V and J are TRBV7-3 and TRBJ2-5; TRBD1 agrees at 8 bases. V dropped 3 bases and J dropped 1; count of bases not matched to a gene: 4. Looked up from germline, CDR1 is SGHTA and CDR2 is FQGTGA. This CDR3 is 15 amino acids long. The CDR3 DNA is TGTGCCAGCAGCTTCGGGGACAGGACCCAAGAGACCCAGTACTTC. The encoded protein is CASSFGDRTQETQYF.

The chain uses TRBV7-6 and TRBJ2-2; D is unclear. There are 15 residues in the CDR3. V was shortened by 1 base and J by 4 bases, with 10 bases between the two germline ends. Germline V gene data show CDR1 as SGHVS and CDR2 as FNYEAQ. The CDR3 nucleotides are TGTGCCAGCAGCTTAGATCCCCGTGGCACCGGGGAGCTGTTTTTT. Amino acids: CASSLDPRGTGELFF.

The chain employs TRBV4-2 and TRBJ1-1, with a tentative D call TRBD1 (5 bases). The germline V and J ends were trimmed by 4 bases and 3 bases, with 15 bases remaining between them. The CDR3 sequence is 15 residues long. CDR1 and CDR2 from the germline V gene are LGHNA and YNFKEQ. The CDR3 reads CASSRELGGDTEAFF. The CDR3 DNA reads as TGTGCCAGCAGCCGGGAGTTGGGGGGGGACACTGAAGCTTTCTTT.

This chain links TRBV11-3 with TRBJ2-2; a possible D gene is TRBD2 (5 bases). Germline assignment: CDR1 SGHNT and CDR2 YENEEA. CDR3 length: 14 amino acids. Trimming took 3 bases from V and 5 from J, leaving 10 bases between them. The CDR3: CASSLEARTGELFF. The CDR3, as DNA: TGTGCCAGCAGCTTGGAGGCCAGGACCGGGGAGCTGTTTTTT.

The CDR3: CASSVDIRTVNTEAFF. In DNA form, the CDR3 reads TGTGCCAGCAGCGTAGACATCCGGACGGTAAACACTGAAGCTTTCTTT. The chain links TRBV9 to TRBJ1-1; D call uncertain. Germline V gene lookup returns CDR1 SGDLS and CDR2 YYNGEE. V lost 0 bases to trimming and J lost 2 bases, with 14 bases between them. This CDR3 contains 16 residues.

A single count supports this clone. Other nucleotide sequences in the sample specify the same CDR3. The rearrangement uses TRBV5-1 and TRBJ2-7; D possibly corresponds to TRBD2 (5 bases). This CDR3 has 15 residues. V lost 0 bases and J lost 2, with 12 bases in between. The germline gives CDR1 SGHRS, CDR2 YFSETQ. This CDR3 reads CASSLAAGRPYEQYF. The CDR3 nucleotides read TGCGCCAGCAGCTTGGCCGCGGGTCGTCCCTACGAGCAGTACTTC.

The chain employs TRBV7-6 and TRBJ2-1; TRBD2 matches at 8 bases. J was trimmed by 5 bases and V by 1 base; bases with no gene match: 7. This CDR3 has 16 amino acids. Germline CDR1 SGHVS, CDR2 FNYEAQ. Written as DNA, the CDR3 is TGTGCCAGCAGCTTAGGGCGCCTAGCGGGTCACAATGAGCAGTTCTTC. Translating it yields CASSLGRLAGHNEQFF. The full variable domain, its missing parts supplied by reference TRBV7-6 and TRBJ2-1, is GAGVSQSPRYKVTKRGQDVALRCDPISGHVSLYWYRQALGQGPEFLTYFNYEAQQDKSGLPNDRFSAERPEGSISTLTIQRTEQRDSAMYRCASSLGRLAGHNEQFFGPGTRLTVL.

This clone was picked up one time. This same CDR3 is encoded by further DNA sequences in the sample. This chain links TRBV29-1 with TRBJ2-2, with 7 bases aligning to TRBD2. V shed 4 bases and J 6 bases; nucleotides not matched to a gene: 5. Per germline, CDR1 SQVTM and CDR2 ANQGSEA. CDR3 length: 13 residues. DNA of the CDR3: TGCAGCGTTGGGCACCGGGGGGCCGGGGAGCTGTTTTTT. It is translated as CSVGHRGAGELFF.

The chain joins TRBV15 to TRBJ1-1, with D possibly matching TRBD1 (6 bases). V was shortened by 4 bases and J by 0 bases, with 12 bases between the two germline ends. Germline lookup yields CDR1 LNHNV and CDR2 YYDKDF (reference sequence). This CDR3 has 15 residues. The CDR3: CATSTGVTMNTEAFF. The CDR3 coding sequence is TGTGCCACCAGCACAGGGGTTACAATGAACACTGAAGCTTTCTTT. The entire variable domain, with the rest obtained from reference TRBV15 and TRBJ1-1, is as follows: DAMVIQNPRYQVTQFGKPVTLSCSQTLNHNVMYWYQQKSSQAPKLLFHYYDKDFNNEADTPDNFQSRRPNTSFCFLDIRSPGLGDTAMYLCATSTGVTMNTEAFFGQGTRLTVV.

The chain couples TRBV25-1 to TRBJ2-1; D perhaps matches TRBD2 (6 bases). Germline V lookup: CDR1 MGHDK, CDR2 SYGVNS. The CDR3 spans 14 residues. Trimming shortened V by 4 bases and J by 3 bases, and 10 bases separated the two germline ends. DNA for the CDR3: TGTGCCAGCAGTGTAGGCGGGAACTACAATGAGCAGTTCTTC. Protein: CASSVGGNYNEQFF.

V is TRBV5-1 and J is TRBJ1-1; 10 positions match TRBD1. The germline V gene encodes CDR1 SGHRS and CDR2 YFSETQ. The CDR3 is 16 residues long. With V trimmed by 3 bases and J by 3 bases, 8 bases remained unmatched. CDR3 protein: CASSYGTGVLDTEAFF. The DNA for the CDR3 is TGCGCCAGCAGCTACGGGACAGGGGTTTTGGACACTGAAGCTTTCTTT.

The J gene is TRBJ2-5, the V gene TRBV13; the D gene is possibly TRBD1 (5 bases). V was pared by 11 bases and J by 5 bases, with 21 bases between. Germline V CDR1 and CDR2: PRHDT, FYEKMQ (reference sequence). The CDR3 loop spans 14 amino acids. The CDR3 DNA reads as TGTGCCTCTAATAGACTCAGGGCGGAGGAGACCCAGTACTTC. Protein product: CASNRLRAEETQYF.

This chain joins TRBV21-1 and TRBJ1-5; the table's D call, TRBD1, was not checked against the DNA. TRBV21-1 is marked as a pseudogene. The CDR3 runs 17 residues. CDR3 sequence (DNA): TGTGCCAGCAGCCTCTCCCGTGGCAGGGATAGCAATCAGCCCCAGCATTTT. The encoded protein is CASSLSRGRDSNQPQHF.